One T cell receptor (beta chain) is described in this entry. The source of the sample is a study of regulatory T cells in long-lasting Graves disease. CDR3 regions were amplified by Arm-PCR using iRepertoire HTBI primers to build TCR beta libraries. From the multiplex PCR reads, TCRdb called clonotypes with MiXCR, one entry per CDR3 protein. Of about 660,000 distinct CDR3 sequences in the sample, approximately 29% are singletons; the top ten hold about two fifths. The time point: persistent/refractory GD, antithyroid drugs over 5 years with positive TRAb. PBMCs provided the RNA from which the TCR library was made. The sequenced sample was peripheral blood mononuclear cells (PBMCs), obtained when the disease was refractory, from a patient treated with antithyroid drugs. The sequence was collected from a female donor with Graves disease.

CDR3 sequence (DNA): TGTGCCAGCAGCTACGACCTAGCGGGAGAAGCCGGGGAGCTGTTTTTT. This sequence encodes CASSYDLAGEAGELFF. V and J are TRBV13 and TRBJ2-2, with TRBD2 matching 10 bases. Germline V gene sequence: CDR1 PRHDT, CDR2 FYEKMQ (reference sequence). The junction had 8 bases not matched to a gene; V was cut back by 4 bases and J by 6 bases. CDR3 size: 16 residues. The full variable domain, in which reference TRBV13 and TRBJ2-2 provide the parts outside the CDR3, is AAGVIQSPRHLIKEKRETATLKCYPIPRHDTVYWYQQGPGQDPQFLISFYEKMQSDKGSIPDRFSAQQFSDYHSELNMSSLELGDSALYFCASSYDLAGEAGELFFGEGSRLTVL.